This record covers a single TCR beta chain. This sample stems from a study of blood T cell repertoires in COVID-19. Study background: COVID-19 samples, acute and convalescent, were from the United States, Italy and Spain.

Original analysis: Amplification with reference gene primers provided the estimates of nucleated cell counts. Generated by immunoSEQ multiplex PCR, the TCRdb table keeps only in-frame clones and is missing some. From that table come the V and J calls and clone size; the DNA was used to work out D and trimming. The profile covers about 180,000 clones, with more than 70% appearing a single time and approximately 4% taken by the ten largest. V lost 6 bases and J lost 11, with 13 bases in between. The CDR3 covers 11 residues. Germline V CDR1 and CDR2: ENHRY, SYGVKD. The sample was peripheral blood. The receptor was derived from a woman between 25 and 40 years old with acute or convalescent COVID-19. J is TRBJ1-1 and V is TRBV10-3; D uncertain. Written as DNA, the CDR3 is TGTGCCATCAGAAACTCTGTGTTTGCTTTCTTT. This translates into CAIRNSVFAFF.